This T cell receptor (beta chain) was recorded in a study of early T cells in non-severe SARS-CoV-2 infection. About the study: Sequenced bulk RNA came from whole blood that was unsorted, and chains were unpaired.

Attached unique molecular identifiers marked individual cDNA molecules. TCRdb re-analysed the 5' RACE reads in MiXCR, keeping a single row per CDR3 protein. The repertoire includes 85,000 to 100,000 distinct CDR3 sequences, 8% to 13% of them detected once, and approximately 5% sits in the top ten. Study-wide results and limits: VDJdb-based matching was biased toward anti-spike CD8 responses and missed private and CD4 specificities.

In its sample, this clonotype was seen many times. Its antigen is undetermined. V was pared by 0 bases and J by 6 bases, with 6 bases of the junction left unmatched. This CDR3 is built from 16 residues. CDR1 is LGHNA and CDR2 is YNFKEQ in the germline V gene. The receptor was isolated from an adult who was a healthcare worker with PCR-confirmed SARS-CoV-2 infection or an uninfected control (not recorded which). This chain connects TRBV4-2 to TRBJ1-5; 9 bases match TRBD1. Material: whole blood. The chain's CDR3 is CASSQELGQGLQPQHF. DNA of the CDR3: TGTGCCAGCAGCCAAGAACTTGGACAGGGGCTTCAGCCCCAGCATTTT.